The sequence of this T cell receptor beta chain was determined in a study of blood T cell repertoires in COVID-19. The wider study: Acute-phase and convalescent COVID-19 samples originated in the United States, Italy and Spain.

CDR3 size: 15 residues. Germline V CDR1 and CDR2: LNHNV, YYDKDF (reference sequence). After removal of 3 bases from V and 0 bases from J, the junction contained 5 bases not matched to a gene. Original data processing: Estimation of nucleated cell counts relied on the amplification of reference gene primers. TCRdb keeps only in-frame clones here, not all; method: immunoSEQ multiplex PCR. Clone size and V and J calls were adopted from that table, with D and trimming inferred from the DNA. This sample yields around 470,000 clones, of which 89% are seen a single time; approximately 0.9% belongs to the top ten. Seattle patient enrollment occurred during active infection, with longitudinal follow-up thereafter.

The rearrangement links TRBV15 to TRBJ2-7; 7 bases are a match to TRBD1. The source of this sequence is a man aged 18 to 29 with COVID-19, enrolled during active disease. Sequencing was carried out using peripheral blood. The DNA for the CDR3 is TGTGCCACCAGCAGCGTGACAGGGAGCTCCTACGAGCAGTACTTC. Amino acids: CATSSVTGSSYEQYF.